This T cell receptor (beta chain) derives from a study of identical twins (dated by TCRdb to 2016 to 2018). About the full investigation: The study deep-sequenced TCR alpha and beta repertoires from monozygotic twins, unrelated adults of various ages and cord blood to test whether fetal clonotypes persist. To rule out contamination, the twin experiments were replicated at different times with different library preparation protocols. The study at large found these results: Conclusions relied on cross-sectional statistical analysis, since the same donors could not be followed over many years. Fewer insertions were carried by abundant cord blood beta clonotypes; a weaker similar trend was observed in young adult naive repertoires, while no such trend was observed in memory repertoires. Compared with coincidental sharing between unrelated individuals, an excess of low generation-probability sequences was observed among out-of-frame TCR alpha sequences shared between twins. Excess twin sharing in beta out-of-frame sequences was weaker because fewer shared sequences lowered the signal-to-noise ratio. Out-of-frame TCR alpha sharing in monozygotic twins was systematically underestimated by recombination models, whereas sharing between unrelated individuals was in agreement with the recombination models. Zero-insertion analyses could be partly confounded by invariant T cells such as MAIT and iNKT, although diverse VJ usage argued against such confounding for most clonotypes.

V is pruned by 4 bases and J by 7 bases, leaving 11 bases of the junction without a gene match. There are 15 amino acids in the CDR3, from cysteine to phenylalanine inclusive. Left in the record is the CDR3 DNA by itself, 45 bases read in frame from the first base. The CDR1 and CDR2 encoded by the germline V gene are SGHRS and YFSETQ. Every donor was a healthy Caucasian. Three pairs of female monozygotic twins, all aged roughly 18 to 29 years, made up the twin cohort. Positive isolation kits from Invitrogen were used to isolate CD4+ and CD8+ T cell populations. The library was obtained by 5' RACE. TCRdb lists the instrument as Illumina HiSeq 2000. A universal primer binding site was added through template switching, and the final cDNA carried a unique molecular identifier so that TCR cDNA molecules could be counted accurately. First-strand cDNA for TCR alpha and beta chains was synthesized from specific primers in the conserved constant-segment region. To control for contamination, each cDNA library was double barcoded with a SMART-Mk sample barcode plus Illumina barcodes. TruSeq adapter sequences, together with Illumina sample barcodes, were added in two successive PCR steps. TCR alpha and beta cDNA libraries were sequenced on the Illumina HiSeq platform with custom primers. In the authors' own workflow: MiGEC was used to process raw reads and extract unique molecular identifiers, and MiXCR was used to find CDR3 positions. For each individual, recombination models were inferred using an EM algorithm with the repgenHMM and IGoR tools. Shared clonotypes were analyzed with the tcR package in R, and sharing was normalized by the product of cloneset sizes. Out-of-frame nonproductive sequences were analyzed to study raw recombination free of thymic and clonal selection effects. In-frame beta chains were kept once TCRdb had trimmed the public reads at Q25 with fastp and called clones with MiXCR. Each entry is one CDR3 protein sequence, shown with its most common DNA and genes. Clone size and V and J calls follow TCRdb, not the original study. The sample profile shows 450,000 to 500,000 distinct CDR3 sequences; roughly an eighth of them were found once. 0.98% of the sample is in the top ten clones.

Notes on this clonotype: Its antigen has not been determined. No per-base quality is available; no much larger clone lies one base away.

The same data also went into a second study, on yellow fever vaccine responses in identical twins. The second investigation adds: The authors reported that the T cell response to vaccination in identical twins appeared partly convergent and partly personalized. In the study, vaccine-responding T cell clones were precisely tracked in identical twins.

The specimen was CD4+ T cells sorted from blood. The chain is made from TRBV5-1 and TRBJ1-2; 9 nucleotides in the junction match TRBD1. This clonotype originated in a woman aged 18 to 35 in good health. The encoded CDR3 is CASSASDRGVAGYTF. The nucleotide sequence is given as TGCGCCAGCAGCGCCTCGGACAGGGGCGTTGCTGGCTACACCTTC.